This T cell receptor (beta chain) appears in the sequencing data of a study of Ad26.COV2.S vaccination and SARS-CoV-2 variants. Germline V gives CDR1 SGHRS, CDR2 YFSETQ. J was trimmed by 5 bases and V by 4 bases; bases with no gene match: 7. This CDR3 has 14 amino acids. Profiling relied on immunoSEQ multiplex PCR, and the TCRdb table lists in-frame clones only, not all of them. The sample includes fewer than 300,000 clones, about 89% of them seen just once. About this clone itself: The antigen remains undetermined.

As to treatment: about 20 received Ad26.COV2.S at low or high dose, single or two shots; 5 received placebo; per-sample allocation not given. At day 63 after the first vaccine or placebo injection, samples were drawn. Aged 18-55 years, donor was enrolled in Boston in 2020. Study-wide results and limits: Individuals receiving vaccine had higher spike-specific TCR breadth than placebo recipients did. The study found similar non-spike TCR breadth in vaccine and placebo recipients.

The chain carries TRBV5-1 and TRBJ2-7; 9 nucleotides agree with TRBD1. This clonotype was obtained from a person aged 18-65 years who received the Ad26.COV2.S COVID-19 vaccine or a placebo. The sample here was peripheral blood, taken in a trial of Ad26.COV2.S vaccine versus placebo. In DNA form, the CDR3 reads TGCGCCAGCAGCGGGGGACAGGGTCTCAACGAGCAGTACTTC. Translating it yields CASSGGQGLNEQYF.